This TCR beta chain emerged from a study of cytomegalovirus exposure and HLA in healthy donors. Notes on the study in general: TCR beta V- and J-gene trimming was later associated with a missense DCLRE1C variant. HLA alleles showed associations with 16,951 TCR beta sequences in a later analysis, at a 0.05 false discovery rate. Some V segments, including TRBV6-2 and TRBV6-3, were excluded as indistinguishable.

These donors, healthy bone marrow donors, were studied. CDR1 is MRHNA and CDR2 is SNTAGT in the germline V gene. The V end was cut by 6 bases, the J end by 0 bases, with 15 bases between. There are 15 residues in the CDR3. Comment on this clone: The antigen is unknown.

PCR used 60 Vbeta primers and 13 Jbeta primers. Produced via immunoSEQ multiplex PCR; TCRdb's table is partial and in-frame only. The table has 150,000 to 200,000 clones, 81% seen once. V usage is TRBV6-4 and J usage is TRBJ2-7; maybe TRBD2 (6 bases). The sequenced material came from PBMCs. The source of this sequence is a man aged 50 to 59 in good health and CMV-seronegative. The CDR3 here is CASSAEAGPSYEQYF. The CDR3 DNA is TGTGCCAGCAGCGCCGAGGCGGGGCCCTCCTACGAGCAGTACTTC.